Shown below are 29 T cell receptor beta chains from a single sample sequenced in a study of beta chain features in type 1 diabetes. Every isolated RNA sample was fully reverse transcribed, so sequencing captured expressed TCRB transcripts. Here immunoSEQ multiplex PCR was the method, and the copy in TCRdb shows in-frame clones only, minus some. The sample yields 130,000 to 150,000 clones, more than 9% seen once. Sequencing was carried out using naive CD4+ T cells from blood. These receptor sequences come from a man aged 18 to 35 in good health.

This clone was found a few times. This chain uses TRBV7-2 with TRBJ2-1; the match to TRBD1 covers 9 bases. Germline trimming cut 5 bases from V and 0 bases from J; bases unmatched to any gene: 8. The CDR3 is 17 residues long. CDR1 and CDR2 (germline): SGHTA, FQGNSA. The CDR3 sequence: CASSQQGAASSYNEQFF. CDR3 sequence (DNA): TGTGCCAGCAGCCAACAGGGGGCCGCGAGCTCCTACAATGAGCAGTTCTTC.

This clone was picked up a small number of times. V usage is TRBV30 and J usage is TRBJ2-6; the D gene is possibly TRBD2 (6 bases). CDR1 GTSNPN and CDR2 SVGIG come from the germline V gene (reference sequence). This CDR3 is built from 15 residues. Trimming removed 0 bases at V and 2 bases at J, with 8 bases between. The CDR3 loop is CAWSVSGAGANVLTF. For the CDR3, the DNA is TGTGCCTGGAGTGTATCGGGGGCTGGGGCCAACGTCCTGACTTTC.

The chain joins TRBV30 to TRBJ2-3; 10 positions match TRBD2. The V gene end was trimmed by 8 bases and the J gene end by 4 bases; junction bases not matched to a gene: 3. Looked up from germline, CDR1 is GTSNPN and CDR2 is SVGIG (reference sequence). The CDR3 runs 12 residues. The CDR3 DNA follows: TGTGCCATAGCGGGGGGACCAGATACGCAGTATTTT. This codes for CAIAGGPDTQYF.

CDR3 amino acids: CAWLTGTVGEKLFF. The CDR3 coding sequence is TGTGCCTGGCTAACCGGGACAGTAGGTGAAAAACTGTTTTTT. The J gene is TRBJ1-4, the V gene TRBV30, with TRBD1 identical over 7 bases. The CDR3 length is 14 residues. Trimming took 5 bases from V and 7 from J; bases not matched to a gene: 10. Germline-derived CDR1 and CDR2 are GTSNPN and SVGIG (reference sequence).

CDR3 bases: TGCGCCAGCAGCTTGACCTCATACAGGGGTAGTAAAACTGAAGCTTTCTTT. Translating it yields CASSLTSYRGSKTEAFF. The chain couples TRBV5-1 to TRBJ1-1; 7 bases line up with TRBD1. The germline V gene encodes CDR1 SGHRS and CDR2 YFSETQ. V shed 1 base, J shed 5 bases, and the junction held 14 bases outside the gene matches. CDR3 length equals 17 residues.

This clone has more than one count but fewer than ten. V is TRBV7-2 and J is TRBJ2-2, with a tentative D call TRBD2 (5 bases). The germline gives CDR1 SGHTA, CDR2 FQGNSA. The CDR3 extends over 15 amino acids. The V and J ends lost 1 base and 4 bases respectively, with 10 bases between them. The CDR3 nucleotides read TGTGCCAGCAGCTTAGGGGCGGGTCGCACCGGGGAGCTGTTTTTT. It codes for CASSLGAGRTGELFF.

The V gene is TRBV11-2, the J gene TRBJ1-2; the D is unclear. V shed 4 bases and J shed 8 bases, with 20 bases lying between them. Germline CDR1 is SGHAT and CDR2 is FQNNGV. The CDR3 length is 15 residues. CDR3: CASSYRETGSGGYTF. The CDR3 DNA is TGTGCCAGCAGCTACCGGGAAACGGGGTCGGGCGGCTACACCTTC.

This clone was observed a handful of times. The chain couples TRBV29-1 to TRBJ2-5; TRBD1 might be the D (6 bases). Trimming removed 0 bases from V and 1 base from J, with 18 bases in between. The CDR3 sequence is 17 residues long. The V gene's germline CDR1 is SQVTM and CDR2 ANQGSEA. As DNA, the CDR3 is TGCAGCGTTGAAGAGCCCCATGGGGGCCCCCCCCAAGAGACCCAGTACTTC. This codes for CSVEEPHGGPPQETQYF.

The sample holds a few counts of this clone. This chain uses TRBV12-5 with TRBJ1-1; D call uncertain. CDR3 length: 16 amino acids. Germline V gives CDR1 LGHNT, CDR2 FRNRAP. V was clipped by 1 base and J by 2 bases, with 14 bases between them. For the CDR3, the DNA is TGTGCTAGTGGTTTGGGGACGGCGGGGAGCAACACTGAAGCTTTCTTT. This codes for CASGLGTAGSNTEAFF.

This clone was observed a handful of times. The chain uses TRBV6-5 and TRBJ1-4; a possible D gene is TRBD1 (5 bases). Trimming left V 10 bases short and J 5 bases short, with 17 bases between. The CDR3 runs 14 residues. Germline-derived CDR1 and CDR2 are MNHEY and SVGAGI. CDR3 residues: CATTGVGKNEKLFF. CDR3 DNA sequence: TGTGCCACCACGGGGGTGGGCAAGAATGAAAAACTGTTTTTT.

This clone was observed a handful of times. V gene TRBV28 combines with J gene TRBJ1-5; 9 positions agree with TRBD1. CDR1 and CDR2 from the germline V gene are MDHEN and SYDVKM. The CDR3 covers 14 residues. Trimming at V came to 6 bases and at J to 6 bases, leaving 6 bases not matched to a gene. The CDR3, as DNA: TGTGCCAGCAGGCGGACAGGGGAGGGTCAGCCCCAGCATTTT. This translates into CASRRTGEGQPQHF.

V usage is TRBV10-1 and J usage is TRBJ1-6; TRBD1 is a possible D gene (5 bases). Trimming shortened V by 6 bases and J by 10 bases, and 16 bases separated the two germline ends. Germline V CDR1 and CDR2: WNHNN, SYGVQD (reference sequence). The CDR3 length is 14 residues. CDR3 DNA: TGCGCCAGCAGCCCCGAAATCGGGGGATCACCCCTCCACTTT. It is translated as CASSPEIGGSPLHF.

This clone appeared a few times. The chain is built from TRBV18 and TRBJ1-1, with D tentatively TRBD1 (6 bases). The V end lost 9 bases, the J end lost 1 base, and 12 bases lay between the germline ends. The CDR3 is 13 amino acids. The germline V gene encodes CDR1 KGHSH and CDR2 LQKENI. The DNA of the CDR3 is TGTGCCAGTTTACAGGGTTCGAACACTGAAGCTTTCTTT. Translated, it gives CASLQGSNTEAFF.

The genes are TRBV6-5 and TRBJ2-3, with no clear D. CDR1 and CDR2 from the germline V gene are MNHEY and SVGAGI. V lost 2 bases and J 6 bases, leaving 15 bases between the germline ends. This CDR3 has 15 amino acids. CDR3 nucleotides: TGTGCCAGCAGTTACGACGGGTCTCGGCGGGATACGCAGTATTTT. The encoded protein is CASSYDGSRRDTQYF.

This chain links TRBV9 with TRBJ2-1; 7 nucleotides match TRBD1. Germline CDR1 SGDLS, CDR2 YYNGEE. V was clipped by 3 bases and J by 0 bases; unmatched bases: 15. The CDR3 runs to 19 residues. The CDR3 DNA is TGTGCCAGCAGCGCCCGGGACAGTGTGACGAGAACCTCCTACAATGAGCAGTTCTTC. It specifies CASSARDSVTRTSYNEQFF.

V is TRBV7-8 and J is TRBJ2-1; 8 positions agree with TRBD1. The CDR3 runs 13 residues. With 8 bases clipped from V and 2 bases from J, the junction kept 2 bases outside the gene matches. Germline CDR1 reads SGHVS; CDR2 reads FQNEAQ. In nucleotides, the CDR3 is TGTGCCAGCGACAGGGGTACCTACAATGAGCAGTTCTTC. Residues: CASDRGTYNEQFF.

This clone showed up many times. The chain is built from TRBV23-1 and TRBJ2-7; 7 bases are shared with TRBD2. TRBV23-1 is assigned to the ORF class and has an uncertain function. The CDR3 runs 16 residues. After removal of 6 bases from V and 0 bases from J, the junction contained 11 bases not matched to a gene. DNA for the CDR3: TGCGCCAGCAGGCGAACCGAGCGGGGCCTCTCCTACGAGCAGTACTTC. It yields the protein CASRRTERGLSYEQYF.

This clone was seen ten or more times. The rearrangement links TRBV4-2 to TRBJ1-2, with D hard to call. The CDR3 is 13 residues long. Germline V gene sequence: CDR1 LGHNA, CDR2 YNFKEQ. V gave up 1 base and J gave up 4 bases, with 7 bases separating them. CDR3 nucleotide sequence: TGTGCCAGCAGCCAAGGCCGACTCTATGGCTACACCTTC. It translates to CASSQGRLYGYTF.

The V and J genes are TRBV19 and TRBJ2-3; D perhaps matches TRBD2 (7 bases). Germline V gene sequence: CDR1 LNHDA, CDR2 SQIVND (reference sequence). This CDR3 is 13 amino acids long. Trimming cost V 8 bases and J 6 bases, with 15 bases left between them. CDR3 region: CASFGGAPDTQYF. CDR3 DNA sequence: TGTGCCAGTTTTGGGGGGGCCCCCGATACGCAGTATTTT.

This chain links TRBV7-2 with TRBJ1-2; D unresolved. V dropped 1 base and J dropped 5 bases, with 5 bases sitting between them. The germline CDR1 and CDR2 sequences are SGHTA and FQGNSA. CDR3 length equals 12 residues. The CDR3 region is CASSLVRYGYTF. Here the CDR3 DNA reads TGTGCCAGCAGCTTAGTCAGATATGGCTACACCTTC. The complete variable domain, with remaining parts taken from reference TRBV7-2 and TRBJ1-2, reads GAGVSQSPSNKVTEKGKDVELRCDPISGHTALYWYRQSLGQGLEFLIYFQGNSAPDKSGLPSDRFSAERTGGSVSTLTIQRTQQEDSAVYLCASSLVRYGYTFGSGTRLTVV.

The J gene is TRBJ2-7, the V gene TRBV11-2; 7 nucleotides line up with TRBD1. J was trimmed by 3 bases and V by 8 bases; bases with no gene match: 7. There are 13 residues in the CDR3. Germline values: CDR1 SGHAT, CDR2 FQNNGV. The DNA of the CDR3 is TGTGCCAGCCAGTCAGGGGGTGGCTACGAGCAGTACTTC. Amino acid sequence: CASQSGGGYEQYF. Drawing the rest from reference TRBV11-2 and TRBJ2-7, the complete variable domain is EAGVAQSPRYKIIEKRQSVAFWCNPISGHATLYWYQQILGQGPKLLIQFQNNGVVDDSQLPKDRFSAERLKGVDSTLKIQPAKLEDSAVYLCASQSGGGYEQYFGPGTRLTVT.

This clone came up a few times. This chain links TRBV5-4 with TRBJ2-5; 9 bases are a match to TRBD1. Germline assignment: CDR1 SGHNT and CDR2 YYREEE (reference sequence). V shed 0 bases, J shed 5 bases, and the junction held 5 bases outside the gene matches. CDR3 length equals 15 residues. The CDR3, as DNA: TGTGCCAGCAGCTTGGGGGGACAGGGTCGGGAGACCCAGTACTTC. Its protein is CASSLGGQGRETQYF.

This clone was detected a few times. The chain combines TRBV4-2 with TRBJ1-3; D is ambiguous. The CDR3 consists of 14 residues. Germline V gene sequence: CDR1 LGHNA, CDR2 YNFKEQ. Trimming left V 0 bases short and J 0 bases short, with 3 bases between. The CDR3 DNA reads TGTGCCAGCAGCCAAGAAGCCTCTGGAAACACCATATATTTT. The encoded protein is CASSQEASGNTIYF.

This clone was seen more than once but under ten times. This sequence joins TRBV7-2 and TRBJ1-3; possibly TRBD1 for D (6 bases). The CDR3 covers 14 residues. V was pared by 5 bases and J by 2 bases, with 10 bases between. Germline V gene lookup returns CDR1 SGHTA and CDR2 FQGNSA. The CDR3 DNA reads TGTGCCAGCAGCCCCAGGGGAACTGGAAACACCATATATTTT. This gives the protein CASSPRGTGNTIYF.

The chain carries TRBV6-5 and TRBJ1-3; TRBD1 might be the D (6 bases). The CDR3 consists of 15 residues. Germline-derived CDR1 and CDR2 are MNHEY and SVGAGI. Deletions cut 6 bases from V and 0 bases from J, with 12 bases between. The CDR3 bases are TGTGCCAGCAGGCGACAGGACAGCTCTGGAAACACCATATATTTT. Translated, it gives CASRRQDSSGNTIYF.

This clone has just a few counts. The rearrangement links TRBV30 to TRBJ1-2; no clear D gene. Germline CDR1 reads GTSNPN; CDR2 reads SVGIG (reference sequence). The length of the CDR3 is 12 residues. V gave up 4 bases and J gave up 4 bases, with 10 bases separating them. The CDR3 nucleotides read TGTGCCTGGACCCCGGCAGGCTATGGCTACACCTTC. This sequence encodes CAWTPAGYGYTF.

A few counts support this clone. The chain carries TRBV11-3 and TRBJ2-3; 7 bases are shared with TRBD2. The length of the CDR3 is 15 residues. Germline V CDR1 and CDR2: SGHNT, YENEEA. Trimming removed 8 bases from V and 0 bases from J; junction bases left unmatched: 8. This chain's CDR3 is CASSPAGGSTDTQYF. The CDR3 nucleotides read TGTGCCAGCTCCCCCGCCGGGGGGAGCACAGATACGCAGTATTTT.

This clone was found a few times. The J gene is TRBJ2-2, the V gene TRBV10-3, with a possible D match to TRBD2 (5 bases). CDR3 length: 14 residues. V was cut by 6 bases and J by 4 bases, with 12 bases left in between. Germline CDR1 is ENHRY and CDR2 is SYGVKD. CDR3 DNA: TGTGCCATCAGGGCACTAGAGAGCACCGGGGAGCTGTTTTTT. As protein: CAIRALESTGELFF.

This clone was found a few times. The CDR3 loop reads CASSLAGAGADTQYF. The DNA of the CDR3 is TGTGCCAGCAGCTTGGCCGGCGCGGGGGCAGATACGCAGTATTTT. The chain combines TRBV5-4 with TRBJ2-3; 7 bases agree with TRBD2. The germline CDR1 and CDR2 sequences are SGHNT and YYREEE (reference sequence). This CDR3 has 15 residues. Trimming removed 0 bases from V and 4 bases from J; junction bases left unmatched: 5. The full variable domain, its missing parts supplied by reference TRBV5-4 and TRBJ2-3, is ETGVTQSPTHLIKTRGQQVTLRCSSQSGHNTVSWYQQALGQGPQFIFQYYREEENGRGNFPPRFSGLQFPNYSSELNVNALELDDSALYLCASSLAGAGADTQYFGPGTRLTVL.